The T cell receptor (beta chain) under discussion was sequenced for a study of cytomegalovirus exposure and HLA in healthy donors. About the study: Early release data held 75 million to 100 million unique TCRs from HLA-typed donors.

Germline V gene data show CDR1 as SGHTA and CDR2 as FQGNSA. V lost 3 bases and J lost 7; bases outside the gene matches: 8. The CDR3 has 15 amino acids. PCR employed 60 Vbeta and 13 Jbeta primers. TCRdb's copy holds only in-frame clones and misses some; the assay was immunoSEQ multiplex PCR. This sample has 100,000 or so clones, with approximately 79% found just once. Points from the study as a whole: A cluster of highly shared sequence variants was likely a sequencing artifact. Several of the most significant clusters appeared linked to common viral pathogens, based on a later analysis. Later analysis found that TCR beta chains associated with HLA were more clonally expanded than other, equally common chains.

Points on this clone: The antigen is not known.

The sample taken for sequencing was PBMCs. The sequence derives from a woman in her thirties or forties in good health and CMV-seronegative. The rearrangement joins TRBV7-2 to TRBJ2-2; 7 bases align to TRBD2. CDR3 bases: TGTGCCAGCAGCTTCCGGTTGGGAGGGAGCGGGGAGCTGTTTTTT. Translating gives CASSFRLGGSGELFF.